The text below deals with one T cell receptor (beta chain). This clonotype has ten or more counts. Its antigen is unknown. Base qualities are not at hand, and no much larger clone is one base apart. The TCR beta CDR3 regions were amplified from RNA transcripts. The first round of RT-PCR for the TCR CDR3 was performed with the HTBI primer set and the Qiagen OneStep RT-PCR kit. The libraries were constructed in a second round of multiplex PCR and then size-selected and purified. Sequencing of the libraries was done on an Illumina HiSeq2000 using paired-end 100 bp reads. The authors' analysis ran thus. SOAPnuke was used to process the raw data, removing reads that contained adapters or uncalled bases, had a mean Phred below 15, or lacked an exact match to the constant primer or identifier. COPE v1.2.5 was used to merge the high-quality paired reads, and each unique nucleotide sequence was defined as a clonotype. MiTCR v1.1 was used to align the clonotypes against IMGT TRBV, TRBD and TRBJ reference segments. The analysis included only V-J combinations with a frequency above 0.0001, which together covered more than 99% of the repertoires. The TCS score was defined as F50 (clonal expansion) divided by E x V (chaos), with BLOSUM62-based TCRdist calculated between CDR3 peptides within each V-J. Welch's t-statistics and random forest reduced 500 to 650 V-J features to 13, which were used in a naive Bayes classifier (R e1071). TCRdb itself trimmed the public reads at Q25 with fastp, ran MiXCR and retained productive beta chains. Each entry is one CDR3 protein sequence, shown with its most common DNA and genes. Here the V and J calls rest on TCRdb's processing, not on the authors' analysis. The sample profile shows about 480,000 distinct CDR3 sequences; about 15% of them were found once. Less than 20% of the sample is in the top ten clones.

Deletion took 5 bases off V and 7 bases off J, with a span of 11 bases between the germline ends. The germline V gene yields MNHNS for CDR1 and SASEGT for CDR2. The CDR3 spans 13 residues, from the cysteine through the phenylalanine. Only the CDR3 DNA is retained, 39 bases long and in frame from the first base. The data were taken from a study of T cells in Graves' hyperthyroidism and ophthalmopathy (dated by TCRdb to the late 2010s). Regarding the study in general: Peripheral blood was sampled at the time of initial diagnosis, prior to any treatment. TCR V-J signatures able to tell the groups apart were searched for in a discovery cohort of approximately 95 patients, of whom roughly 42 had Graves' ophthalmopathy and around 56 had stable Graves' hyperthyroidism. Prospective prediction of ophthalmopathy was tested in an independent validation cohort consisting of some 19 hyperthyroidism patients and around 16 patients who later progressed to ophthalmopathy. The 90 to 100 discovery patients were randomly divided into training and test sets at a 7:3 ratio. Thyroid tissue and blood T-cell repertoires from several Graves' hyperthyroidism patients were also compared in the study. Following sampling, methimazole starting at 30 mg daily was given to hyperthyroidism patients, and high-dose intravenous methylprednisolone was given to ophthalmopathy patients. The paper describes TCR Vbeta CDR3 sequencing of 140 or so peripheral blood samples, made up of about 40 ophthalmopathy patients, 70 to 75 hyperthyroidism patients and 17 progressor patients.

Study-level results and caveats: In validation, progression to ophthalmopathy was predicted by the model with 65% to 71% sensitivity and around 76% specificity, a median of approximately 6.5 months before onset. A model built on a 13 V-J signature distinguished ophthalmopathy from stable hyperthyroidism, reaching about 88% sensitivity and around 81% specificity in cross-validation and 80%/75% in testing. Most expanded thyroid clonotypes (frequency above 0.001) were also found in blood, which suggests that blood repertoires may mirror thyroid immune responses. No statistical method was used to set the sample size in advance, and investigators knew the group allocation.

Stable Graves' hyperthyroidism was defined as the absence of progression to ophthalmopathy over 18 months of follow-up. Hyperthyroidism patients were newly diagnosed, had a disease duration of under 2 months, and were aged 18 to 65 years. Exclusion was applied to patients with uncontrolled infections, other autoimmune diseases, pregnancy or lactation. Clinical symptoms, serum thyroxine and TRAb, thyroid ultrasound, and orbital computed tomography formed the basis for the diagnoses. PBMCs were separated from roughly 9.6 ml of fresh peripheral blood using Ficoll-Paque density gradient centrifugation. Trizol reagent was used to extract total RNA, and RNA quality was then checked on an Agilent 2100 Bioanalyzer.

Sequencing used blood. This receptor was taken from a woman younger than 30 with Graves' hyperthyroidism. Recombination joined TRBV6-1 with TRBJ2-2, and possibly TRBD2, on 5 matching bases. The nucleotide sequence reads TGTGCCAGCAGTACGGACTTGGGCGGGGAGCTGTTTTTT. It translates as CASSTDLGGELFF.